This T cell receptor (beta chain) was found in a study of control samples from healthy donors and cancer patients. The CDR3 is made up of 12 amino acids. Trimming removed 5 bases from V and 4 bases from J, with 8 bases in between. This table comes from immunoSEQ multiplex PCR, and its TCRdb copy is limited to in-frame clones, with some not included. This sample has over 100,000 clones, with 80% to 95% found just once. This TCR came from a man in his forties in good health. The chain combines TRBV12-3 or TRBV12-4 with TRBJ1-1; no reliable D call. Source material: blood. The CDR3 loop is CASSARSTEAFF. The DNA for the CDR3 is TGTGCCAGCAGTGCAAGATCCACTGAAGCTTTCTTT.